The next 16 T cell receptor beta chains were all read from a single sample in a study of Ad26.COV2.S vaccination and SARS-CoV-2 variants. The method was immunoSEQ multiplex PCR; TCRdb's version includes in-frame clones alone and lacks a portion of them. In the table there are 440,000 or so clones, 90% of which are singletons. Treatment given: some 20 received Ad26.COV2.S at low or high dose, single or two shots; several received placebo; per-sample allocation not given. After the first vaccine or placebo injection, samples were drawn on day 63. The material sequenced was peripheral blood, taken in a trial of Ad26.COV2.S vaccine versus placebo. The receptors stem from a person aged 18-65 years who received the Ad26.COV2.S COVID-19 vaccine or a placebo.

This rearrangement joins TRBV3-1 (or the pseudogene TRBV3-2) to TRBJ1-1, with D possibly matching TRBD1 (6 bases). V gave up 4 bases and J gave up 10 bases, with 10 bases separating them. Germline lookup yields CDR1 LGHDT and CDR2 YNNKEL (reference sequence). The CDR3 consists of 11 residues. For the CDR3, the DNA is TGTGCCAGCAGCCTCGGGGGGGCAGCTTTCTTT. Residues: CASSLGGAAFF.

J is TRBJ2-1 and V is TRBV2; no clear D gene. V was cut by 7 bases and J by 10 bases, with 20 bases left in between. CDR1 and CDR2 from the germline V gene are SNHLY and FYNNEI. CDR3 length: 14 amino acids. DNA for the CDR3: TGTGCCAGCACCTCTGGGCAGCCTACAAGGGAGCAGTTCTTC. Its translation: CASTSGQPTREQFF.

CDR3 residues: CASSSSGTSTDTQYF. Here the CDR3 DNA reads TGTGCCAGCAGTTCGTCCGGGACTAGCACAGATACGCAGTATTTT. This rearrangement joins TRBV28 to TRBJ2-3; maybe TRBD2 (6 bases). Germline CDR1 is MDHEN and CDR2 is SYDVKM. There are 15 residues in the CDR3. The V end was cut by 4 bases, the J end by 0 bases, with 11 bases between.

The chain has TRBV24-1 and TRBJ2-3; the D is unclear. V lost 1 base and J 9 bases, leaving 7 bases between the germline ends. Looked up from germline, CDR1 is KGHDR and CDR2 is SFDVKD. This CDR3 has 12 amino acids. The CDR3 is CATSDFQNTQYF. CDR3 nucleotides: TGTGCCACCAGTGATTTTCAGAACACGCAGTATTTT.

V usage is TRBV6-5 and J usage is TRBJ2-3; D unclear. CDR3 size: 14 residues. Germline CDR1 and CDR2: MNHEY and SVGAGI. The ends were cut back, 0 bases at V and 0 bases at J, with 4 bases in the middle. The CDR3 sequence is CASSYSRSTDTQYF. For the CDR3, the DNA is TGTGCCAGCAGTTACTCGAGGAGCACAGATACGCAGTATTTT.

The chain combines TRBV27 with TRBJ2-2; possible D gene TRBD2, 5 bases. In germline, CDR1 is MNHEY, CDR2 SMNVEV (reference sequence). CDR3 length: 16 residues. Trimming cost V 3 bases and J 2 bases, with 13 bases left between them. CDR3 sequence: CASSLAGMGNTGELFF. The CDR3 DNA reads TGTGCCAGCAGTTTGGCCGGGATGGGTAACACCGGGGAGCTGTTTTTT.

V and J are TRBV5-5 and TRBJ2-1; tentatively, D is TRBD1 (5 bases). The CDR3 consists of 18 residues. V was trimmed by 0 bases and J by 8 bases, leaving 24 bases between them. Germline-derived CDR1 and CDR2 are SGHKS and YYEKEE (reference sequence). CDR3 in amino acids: CASSLELGGATVFDEQFF. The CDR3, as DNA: TGTGCCAGCAGCTTGGAGCTGGGTGGGGCAACCGTCTTCGATGAGCAGTTCTTC.

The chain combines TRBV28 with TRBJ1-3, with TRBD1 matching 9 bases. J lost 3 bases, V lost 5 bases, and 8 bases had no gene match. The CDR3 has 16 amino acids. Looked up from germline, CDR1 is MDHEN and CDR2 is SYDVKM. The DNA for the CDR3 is TGTGCCAGCAGTAGGCTAGGACAGGGGTTTGGAAACACCATATATTTT. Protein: CASSRLGQGFGNTIYF.

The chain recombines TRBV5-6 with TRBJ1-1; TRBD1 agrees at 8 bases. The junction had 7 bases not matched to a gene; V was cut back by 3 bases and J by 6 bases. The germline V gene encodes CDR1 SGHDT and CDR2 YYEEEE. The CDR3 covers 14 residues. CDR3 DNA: TGTGCCAGCAGCTGGAGGGTGGACAGGGCTGAAGCTTTCTTT. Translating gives CASSWRVDRAEAFF.

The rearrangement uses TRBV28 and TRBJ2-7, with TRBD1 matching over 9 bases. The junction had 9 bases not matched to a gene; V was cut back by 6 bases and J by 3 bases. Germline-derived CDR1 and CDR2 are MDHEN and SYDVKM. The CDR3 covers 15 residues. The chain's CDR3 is CASRGGTGLIYEQYF. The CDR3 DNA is TGTGCCAGCAGGGGGGGGACAGGGCTCATCTACGAGCAGTACTTC.

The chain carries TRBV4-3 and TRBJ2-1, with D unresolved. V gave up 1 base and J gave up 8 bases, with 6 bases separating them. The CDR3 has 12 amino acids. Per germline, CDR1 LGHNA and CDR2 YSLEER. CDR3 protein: CASSQGEDEQFF. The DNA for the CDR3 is TGCGCCAGCAGCCAAGGGGAAGATGAGCAGTTCTTC.

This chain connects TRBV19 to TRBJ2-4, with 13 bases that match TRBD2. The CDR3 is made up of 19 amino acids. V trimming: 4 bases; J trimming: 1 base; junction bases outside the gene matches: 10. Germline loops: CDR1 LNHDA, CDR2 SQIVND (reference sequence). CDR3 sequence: CASSRTSGRAGEAKNIQYF. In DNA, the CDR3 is TGTGCCAGTAGTAGAACTAGCGGGAGGGCGGGAGAGGCCAAAAACATTCAGTACTTC.

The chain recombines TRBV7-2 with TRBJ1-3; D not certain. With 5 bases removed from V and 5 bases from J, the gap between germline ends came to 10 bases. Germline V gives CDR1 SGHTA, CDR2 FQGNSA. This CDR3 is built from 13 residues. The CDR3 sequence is CASSDGRRNTIYF. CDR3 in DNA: TGTGCCAGCAGCGACGGACGGCGAAACACCATATATTTT.

The CDR3 sequence: CASSIEAGVTYEQYF. In nucleotides, the CDR3 is TGTGCCAGTAGTATCGAAGCGGGAGTAACCTACGAGCAGTACTTC. The chain has TRBV19 and TRBJ2-7; 8 bases align to TRBD2. This CDR3 has 15 amino acids. J lost 2 bases, V lost 3 bases, and 6 bases had no gene match. Germline CDR1 is LNHDA and CDR2 is SQIVND (reference sequence).

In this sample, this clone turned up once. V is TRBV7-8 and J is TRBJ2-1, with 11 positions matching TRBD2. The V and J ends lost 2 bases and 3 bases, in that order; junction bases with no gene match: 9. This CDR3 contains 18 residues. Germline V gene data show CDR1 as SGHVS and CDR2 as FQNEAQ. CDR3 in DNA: TGTGCCAGCAGCTTACGGCTAGCGGGAGGCTCCTTCTACAATGAGCAGTTCTTC. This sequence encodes CASSLRLAGGSFYNEQFF.

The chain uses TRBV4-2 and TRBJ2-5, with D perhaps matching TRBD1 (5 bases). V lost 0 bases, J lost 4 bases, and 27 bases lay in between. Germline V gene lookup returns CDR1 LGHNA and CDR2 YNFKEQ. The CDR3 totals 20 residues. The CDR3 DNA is TGTGCCAGCAGCCAAGAATGGCCCAGGGTGGCCCTGGGGTGGGGAGAGACCCAGTACTTC. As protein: CASSQEWPRVALGWGETQYF.